This T cell receptor beta chain was sequenced for a study of blood T cell repertoires in COVID-19 (dated by TCRdb to 2020 to 2022). Regarding the study in general: Samples covering the acute and convalescent phases of COVID-19 were provided by collaborators in the United States, Italy and Spain. The material from the prospective study consisted of cDNA or gDNA derived from T cells, B-cell-depleted T cells, or PBMCs. Where HLA class I and class II types were available, the types were taken from metadata supplied by the sample provider, not from assay-based typing. The samples were drawn from the first 160 participants of the ongoing ImmuneRACE study and from 1,254 subjects provided by 6 global collaborators. The sample metadata nearly always contained a de-identified subject ID, COVID-19 status, age in years and sex. Deeply sampled blood TCRbeta repertoires from subjects exposed to, actively infected with, or recovered from COVID-19 were included in the dataset. The repertoires were released in a freely available public database intended as a resource for research on the immune response to SARS-CoV-2.

One collaborating source in Seattle enrolled patients while the patients were actively infected and followed the patients over time throughout the course of disease. Each collaborating institution followed its own protocols to collect whole blood in K2EDTA tubes. For TCRbeta analysis, collaborators shipped samples in one of three forms: frozen whole blood, isolated PBMCs, or DNA extracted from either of those sample types. TCRbeta CDR3 regions were amplified from genomic DNA using the immunoSEQ Assay, a bias-controlled multiplex PCR. Under the source paper's analysis protocol: Within the assay, amplification of reference gene primers was used to estimate how many nucleated cells each sample contained. Sequence reads were collapsed and filtered to measure the absolute abundance of every unique TCRbeta CDR3 rearrangement. Productive Simpson clonality was computed per sample as the square root of Simpson's diversity index over productive rearrangements. In its TCRdb copy, this immuneACCESS table keeps in-frame sequences only and misses some clones. Where compared with another copy, unresolved V genes explain less than half of these, and the others have no known cause. V and J calls and clone size are as listed in that table; D and trimming were resolved from the DNA. This sample has some 260,000 clones in its table, and over 70% of those were observed once. The ten biggest clones cover roughly a tenth of the sample.

A remark on this clone: Its antigen is currently not known. Per-base quality was not reported, and no clone a single base away is much larger than it.

The germline V gene gives CDR1 as LGHNA and CDR2 as YNFKEQ. V is pared back by 0 bases and J by 1 base, with 5 bases lying between the germline termini. From cysteine to phenylalanine, the CDR3 is 14 amino acids long. Of all the DNA, just the CDR3 is kept, 42 bases in frame from base 1. Points the paper makes about the study in general: The quantity of clinical and demographic metadata differed by source and by participant and was supplied without curation.

The origin of this receptor is a woman aged 70 to 79 with COVID-19, enrolled during active disease. In this chain, TRBV4-2 is recombined with TRBJ2-3, with the D gene too uncertain to name. What was sequenced was peripheral blood. The CDR3 protein is CASSQELGTDTQYF. The nucleotide sequence reads as follows: TGTGCCAGCAGCCAAGAACTCGGCACAGATACGCAGTATTTT.